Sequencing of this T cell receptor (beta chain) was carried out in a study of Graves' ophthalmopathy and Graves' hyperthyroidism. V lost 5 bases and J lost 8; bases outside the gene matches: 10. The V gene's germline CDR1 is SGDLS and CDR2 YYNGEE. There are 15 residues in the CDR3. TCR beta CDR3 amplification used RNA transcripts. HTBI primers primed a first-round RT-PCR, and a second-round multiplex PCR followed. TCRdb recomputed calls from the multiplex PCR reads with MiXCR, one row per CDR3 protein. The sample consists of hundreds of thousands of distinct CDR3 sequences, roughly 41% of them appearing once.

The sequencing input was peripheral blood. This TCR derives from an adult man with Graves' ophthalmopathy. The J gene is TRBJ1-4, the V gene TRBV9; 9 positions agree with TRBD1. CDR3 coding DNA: TGTGCCAGCAGAGGACAGGGGTCCTTAGAGGAAAAACTGTTTTTT. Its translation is CASRGQGSLEEKLFF. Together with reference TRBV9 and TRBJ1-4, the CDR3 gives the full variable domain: DSGVTQTPKHLITATGQRVTLRCSPRSGDLSVYWYQQSLDQGLQFLIQYYNGEERAKGNILERFSAQQFPDLHSELNLSSLELGDSALYFCASRGQGSLEEKLFFGSGTQLSVL.